The rows below give T cell receptor beta chains drawn from one sample of a study of spatial heterogeneity in lung cancer. TCRdb itself ran the 5' RACE reads through MiXCR, one entry per CDR3 protein. The repertoire holds under 100,000 distinct CDR3 sequences, with around 8.6% as singletons. Sample: PBMCs, taken at surgery. The receptors were gathered from a male donor with early-stage non-small cell lung cancer. Both conserved end residues are part of each CDR3. A D gene is named only where the DNA matches it firmly. Clone size is not always given. Where it is, it says once, few, many or a class for expanded clones.

CDR3 protein	CDR3 DNA	V gene	J gene	D gene	clone size
CASSLISGGDTQYF	TGTGCCAGCAGCTTAATTAGTGGAGGGGATACGCAGTATTTT	TRBV7-3	TRBJ2-3	.	many
CASNPRGPNTEAFF	TGTGCCAGCAATCCCCGGGGACCGAACACTGAAGCTTTCTTT	TRBV12-3/TRBV12-4	TRBJ1-1	.	few
CASSYRGNGDTQYF	TGTGCCAGCAGCTATCGGGGTAACGGAGATACGCAGTATTTT	TRBV6-4	TRBJ2-3	.	few
CASSQRGGYGYTF	TGTGCCAGCAGCCAACGGGGAGGATATGGCTACACCTTC	TRBV27	TRBJ1-2	.	few
CASSFRRTQQETQYF	TGTGCCAGCAGCTTCCGACGGACTCAACAAGAGACCCAGTACTTC	TRBV7-3	TRBJ2-5	.	.
CASSSGTLSNTGELFF	TGTGCCAGCAGCTCTGGGACACTCTCGAACACCGGGGAGCTGTTTTTT	TRBV28	TRBJ2-2	.	.
CASSPPGTRVHNEQFF	TGTGCCAGCAGCCCGCCCGGGACTAGAGTTCACAATGAGCAGTTCTTC	TRBV11-2	TRBJ2-1	TRBD2	.
CATRGGVSNQPQHF	TGTGCCACGAGAGGTGGGGTCAGCAATCAGCCCCAGCATTTT	TRBV2	TRBJ1-5	.	many
CASSYTAGGARGEQYF	TGTGCCAGCAGTTACACCGCGGGGGGCGCCCGGGGTGAGCAGTACTTC	TRBV6-5	TRBJ2-7	TRBD2	few
CASSQGTDRRETQYF	TGCGCCAGCAGCCAAGGGACAGACCGCAGGGAGACCCAGTACTTC	TRBV4-3	TRBJ2-5	.	.
CASSSRGEETQYF	TGTGCCAGCAGCTCCCGAGGGGAAGAGACCCAGTACTTC	TRBV3-1	TRBJ2-5	.	many
CASRPHGASQAFF	TGTGCCAGCAGACCTCACGGGGCCAGTCAAGCTTTCTTT	TRBV11-1	TRBJ1-1	.	many
CASSTRTGMGADTQYF	TGCGCCAGCAGCACTCGGACAGGGATGGGGGCAGATACGCAGTATTTT	TRBV5-1	TRBJ2-3	TRBD1	few
CAWSVPLAGGTGELFF	TGTGCCTGGAGTGTACCCCTAGCGGGTGGGACCGGGGAGCTGTTTTTT	TRBV30	TRBJ2-2	TRBD2	many
CASSLMGGSDTQYF	TGTGCCAGCAGTTTAATGGGGGGATCAGATACGCAGTATTTT	TRBV28	TRBJ2-3	.	many
CASSQEGGQPQHF	TGTGCCAGCAGTCAAGAGGGGGGGCAGCCCCAGCATTTT	TRBV11-2	TRBJ1-5	.	.
CASSSPRDRSGTSGFGGPNEQFF	TGTGCCAGCAGCTCCCCTCGGGACAGGAGCGGGACTAGCGGGTTTGGGGGCCCCAATGAGCAGTTCTTC	TRBV11-2	TRBJ2-1	TRBD2	few
CSVGPKMNTEAFF	TGCAGCGTGGGACCGAAAATGAACACTGAAGCTTTCTTT	TRBV29-1	TRBJ1-1	.	many
CASSQSSREPFADRVYEQYF	TGCGCCAGCAGTCAATCCTCGCGGGAGCCTTTCGCGGACAGGGTCTACGAGCAGTACTTC	TRBV23-1	TRBJ2-7	.	.
CASSPRSSGYNEQFF	TGTGCCAGCAGCCCCCGCTCTAGCGGATACAATGAGCAGTTCTTC	TRBV7-3	TRBJ2-1	TRBD2	many